The source of this TCR beta chain is a study of T-cell memory formation after mild COVID-19. TCRdb redid the calling of the 5' RACE reads with MiXCR, one entry per CDR3 protein. The table shows about 320,000 distinct CDR3 sequences, with more than 13% occurring only once. With regard to this clonotype: Its antigen is undetermined.

V was shortened by 4 bases and J by 8 bases, with 12 bases between the two germline ends. Germline CDR1 reads SGHDN; CDR2 reads FVKESK. The CDR3 loop spans 13 amino acids. Study-wide findings and caveats: While clones contracting from day 15 to 85 were balanced between CD4 and CD8, later expanders leaned CD4+. Pre-infection memory carried some responding clones, suggesting that cross-reactive memory joined.

This sequence originates from a man aged 18 to 29 who had mild COVID-19 (a few samples of this study predate the infection). Cell type and time point are not known. The specimen was PBMCs or a T cell subset sorted from them (not recorded which). The chain employs TRBV14 and TRBJ2-1; D ambiguous. The CDR3, as DNA: TGTGCCAGCAGCCTAAGTCTGACGGATGAGCAGTTCTTC. Translation gives CASSLSLTDEQFF. The entire variable domain, with the rest obtained from reference TRBV14 and TRBJ2-1, is as follows: EAGVTQFPSHSVIEKGQTVTLRCDPISGHDNLYWYRRVMGKEIKFLLHFVKESKQDESGMPNNRFLAERTGGTYSTLKVQPAELEDSGVYFCASSLSLTDEQFFGPGTRLTVL.